This TCR beta chain was sequenced for a study of blood T cell repertoires in COVID-19. Study-wide context: In each case, the material was cDNA or gDNA derived from T cells, B-cell-depleted T cells, or PBMCs.

This table comes from immunoSEQ multiplex PCR, and its TCRdb copy is limited to in-frame clones, with some not included. Altogether 110,000 or so clones are present, around 90% being singletons, with the ten largest covering 7.7%. The CDR3 length is 14 residues. The germline CDR1 and CDR2 sequences are SGHRS and YFSETQ. V was clipped by 1 base and J by 3 bases, with 11 bases between them. This rearrangement joins TRBV5-1 to TRBJ2-7; D may be TRBD1 (6 bases). Sequenced input: peripheral blood. This clonotype originated in a human donor in a cohort sampled during active COVID-19. Here the CDR3 reads CASSLTGRGYEQYF. The CDR3 bases are TGCGCCAGCAGCTTGACGGGCAGGGGCTACGAGCAGTACTTC. The whole variable domain, filled in from reference TRBV5-1 and TRBJ2-7, reads KAGVTQTPRYLIKTRGQQVTLSCSPISGHRSVSWYQQTPGQGLQFLFEYFSETQRNKGNFPGRFSGRQFSNSRSEMNVSTLELGDSALYLCASSLTGRGYEQYFGPGTRLTVT.